This T cell receptor (beta chain) appears in the sequencing data of a study of blood T cell repertoires in COVID-19. The data were produced by immunoSEQ multiplex PCR, yet TCRdb's version contains in-frame clones alone and is incomplete. This table holds under 150,000 clones, about 87% found once. This TCR came from a human donor in a cohort sampled during active COVID-19. The sample taken for sequencing was peripheral blood.

CDR3 nucleotides: TGTGCCAGCTCACCATCAGGGGGCCCGCCTAGGGGCTACGAGCAGTACTTC. Translation: CASSPSGGPPRGYEQYF. This sequence joins TRBV18 and TRBJ2-7; 8 bases align to TRBD1. There are 17 residues in the CDR3. CDR1 is KGHSH and CDR2 is LQKENI in the germline V gene. Trimming removed 2 bases from V and 3 bases from J; junction bases left unmatched: 12.